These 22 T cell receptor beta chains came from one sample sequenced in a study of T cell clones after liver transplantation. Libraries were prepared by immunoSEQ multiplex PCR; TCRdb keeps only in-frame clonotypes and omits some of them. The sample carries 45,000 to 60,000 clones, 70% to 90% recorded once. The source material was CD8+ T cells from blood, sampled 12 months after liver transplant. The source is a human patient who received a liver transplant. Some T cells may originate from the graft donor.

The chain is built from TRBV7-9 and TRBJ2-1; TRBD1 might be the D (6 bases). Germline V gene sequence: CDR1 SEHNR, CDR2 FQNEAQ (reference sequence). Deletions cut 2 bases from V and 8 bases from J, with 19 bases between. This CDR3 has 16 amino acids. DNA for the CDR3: TGTGCCAGCAGCTTATGGGGGCGGACTCAGGATGATGAGCAGTTCTTC. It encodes CASSLWGRTQDDEQFF.

CDR3 sequence (DNA): TGTGCCAGCAGCGTAACCGGGACGAACAATGAGCAGTTCTTC. Amino acid sequence: CASSVTGTNNEQFF. This chain joins TRBV5-4 and TRBJ2-1; D may be TRBD1 or TRBD2 (5 bases each). V lost 4 bases and J lost 5, with 13 bases in between. The CDR3 runs to 14 residues. Germline CDR1 SGHNT, CDR2 YYREEE (reference sequence).

CDR3 protein: CASSSHTGTIIYGYTF. In nucleotides, the CDR3 is TGTGCCAGCAGTTCTCACACCGGGACGATCATATATGGCTACACCTTC. The gene calls are TRBV28 and TRBJ1-2; tentatively, D is TRBD1 (5 bases). Germline V gene lookup returns CDR1 MDHEN and CDR2 SYDVKM. The V end lost 4 bases, the J end lost 5 bases, and 20 bases lay between the germline ends. The CDR3 consists of 16 residues.

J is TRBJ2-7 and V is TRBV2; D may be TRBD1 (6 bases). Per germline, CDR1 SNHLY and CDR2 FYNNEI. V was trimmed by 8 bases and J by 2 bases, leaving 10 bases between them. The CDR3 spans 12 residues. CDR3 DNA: TGTGCCAGCTTGACAGGTGCCTACGAGCAGTACTTC. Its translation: CASLTGAYEQYF.

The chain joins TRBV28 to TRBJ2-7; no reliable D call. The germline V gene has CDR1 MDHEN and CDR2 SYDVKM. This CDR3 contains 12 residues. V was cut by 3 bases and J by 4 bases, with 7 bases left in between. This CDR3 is CASSFPAYEQYF. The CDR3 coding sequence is TGTGCCAGCAGTTTTCCCGCATACGAGCAGTACTTC.

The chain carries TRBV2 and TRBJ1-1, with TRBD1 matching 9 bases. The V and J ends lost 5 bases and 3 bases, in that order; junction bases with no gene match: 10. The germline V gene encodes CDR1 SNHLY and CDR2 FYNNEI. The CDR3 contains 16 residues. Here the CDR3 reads CASSTRDRAEDTEAFF. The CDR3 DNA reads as TGTGCCAGCAGTACCCGGGACAGGGCAGAGGACACTGAAGCTTTCTTT.

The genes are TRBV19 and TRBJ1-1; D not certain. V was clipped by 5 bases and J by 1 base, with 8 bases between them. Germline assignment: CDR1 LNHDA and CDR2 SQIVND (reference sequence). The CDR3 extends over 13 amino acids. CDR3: CASSAVWNTEAFF. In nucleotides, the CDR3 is TGTGCCAGTAGTGCTGTCTGGAACACTGAAGCTTTCTTT.

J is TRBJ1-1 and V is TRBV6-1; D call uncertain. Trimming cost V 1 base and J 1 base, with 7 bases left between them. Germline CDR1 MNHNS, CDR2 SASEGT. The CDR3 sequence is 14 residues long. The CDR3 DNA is TGTGCCAGCAGTGAAGGTATGGAGAACACTGAAGCTTTCTTT. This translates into CASSEGMENTEAFF.

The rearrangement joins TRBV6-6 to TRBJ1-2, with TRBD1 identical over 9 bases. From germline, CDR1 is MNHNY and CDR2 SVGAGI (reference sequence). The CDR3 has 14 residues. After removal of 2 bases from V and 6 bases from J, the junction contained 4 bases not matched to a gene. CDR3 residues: CASSYGTGYNGYTF. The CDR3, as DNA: TGTGCCAGCAGTTACGGGACAGGGTACAATGGCTACACCTTC.

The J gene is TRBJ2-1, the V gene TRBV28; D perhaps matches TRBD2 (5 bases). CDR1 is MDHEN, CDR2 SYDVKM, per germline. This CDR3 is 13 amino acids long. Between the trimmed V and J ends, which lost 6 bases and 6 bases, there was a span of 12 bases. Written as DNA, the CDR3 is TGTGCCAGCAGCCCTCTACTAGGCAATGAGCAGTTCTTC. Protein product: CASSPLLGNEQFF.

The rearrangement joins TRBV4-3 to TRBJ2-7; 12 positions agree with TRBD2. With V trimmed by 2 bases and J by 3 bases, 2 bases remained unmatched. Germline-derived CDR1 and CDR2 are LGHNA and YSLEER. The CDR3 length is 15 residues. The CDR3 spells CASSQWTSGNYEQYF. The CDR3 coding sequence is TGCGCCAGCAGCCAATGGACTAGCGGGAACTACGAGCAGTACTTC.

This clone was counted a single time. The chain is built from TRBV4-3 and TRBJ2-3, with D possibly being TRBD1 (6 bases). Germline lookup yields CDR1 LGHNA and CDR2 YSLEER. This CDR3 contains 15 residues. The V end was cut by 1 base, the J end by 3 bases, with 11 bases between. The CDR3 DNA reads TGCGCCAGCAGCCAAGGGCGGCAGGGGACAGATACGCAGTATTTT. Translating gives CASSQGRQGTDTQYF.

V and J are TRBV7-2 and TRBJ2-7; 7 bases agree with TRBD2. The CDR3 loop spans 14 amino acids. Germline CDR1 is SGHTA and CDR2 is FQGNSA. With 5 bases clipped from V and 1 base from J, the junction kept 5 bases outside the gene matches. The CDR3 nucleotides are TGTGCCAGCAGCACCCCGGGACTATCCTACGAGCAGTACTTC. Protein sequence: CASSTPGLSYEQYF.

For the CDR3, the DNA is TGCGCCAGCTCAGCTTGGCCGGGAAGCACTGAAGCTTTCTTT. It encodes CASSAWPGSTEAFF. The chain couples TRBV10-2 to TRBJ1-1; unclear D gene. This CDR3 has 14 amino acids. Germline V gives CDR1 WSHSY, CDR2 SAAADI. Trimming took off 8 bases at V and 4 bases at J, with 17 bases between the two ends.

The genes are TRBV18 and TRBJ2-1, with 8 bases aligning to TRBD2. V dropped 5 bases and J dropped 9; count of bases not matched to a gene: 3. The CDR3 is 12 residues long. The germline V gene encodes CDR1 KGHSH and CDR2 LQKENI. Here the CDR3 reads CASSSAGAEQFF. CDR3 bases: TGTGCCAGCTCATCAGCGGGAGCTGAGCAGTTCTTC. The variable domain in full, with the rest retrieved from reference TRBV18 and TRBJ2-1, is NAGVMQNPRHLVRRRGQEARLRCSPMKGHSHVYWYRQLPEEGLKFMVYLQKENIIDESGMPKERFSAEFPKEGPSILRIQQVVRGDSAAYFCASSSAGAEQFFGPGTRLTVL.

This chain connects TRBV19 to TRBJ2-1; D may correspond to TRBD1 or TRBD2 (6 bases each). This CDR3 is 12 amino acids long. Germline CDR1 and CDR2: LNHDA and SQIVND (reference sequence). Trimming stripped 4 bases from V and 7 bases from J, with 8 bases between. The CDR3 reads CASSKGGNEQFF. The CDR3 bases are TGTGCCAGTAGTAAAGGGGGGAATGAGCAGTTCTTC.

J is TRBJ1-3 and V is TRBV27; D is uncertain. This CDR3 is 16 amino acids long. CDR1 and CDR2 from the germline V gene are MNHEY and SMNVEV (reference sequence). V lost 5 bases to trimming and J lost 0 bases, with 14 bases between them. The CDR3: CASSPTPRTSGNTIYF. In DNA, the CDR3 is TGTGCCAGCAGTCCCACACCCAGAACCTCTGGAAACACCATATATTTT.

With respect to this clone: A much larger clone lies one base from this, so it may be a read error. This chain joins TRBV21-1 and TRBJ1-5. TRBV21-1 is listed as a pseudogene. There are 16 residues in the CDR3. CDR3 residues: CASNKGPWVSNQPQHF. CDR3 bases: TGTGCCAGCAACAAAGGCCCCTGGGTTAGCAATCAGCCCCAGCATTTT.

The CDR3 DNA is TGTGCCAGCGCCCGAGGCTTTGGGATCCCGACAAGCACAGATACGCAGTATTTT. The encoded protein is CASARGFGIPTSTDTQYF. The chain is built from TRBV28 and TRBJ2-3; D remains ambiguous. V was shortened by 8 bases and J by 0 bases, with 24 bases between the two germline ends. This CDR3 region has 18 residues. Germline-derived CDR1 and CDR2 are MDHEN and SYDVKM.

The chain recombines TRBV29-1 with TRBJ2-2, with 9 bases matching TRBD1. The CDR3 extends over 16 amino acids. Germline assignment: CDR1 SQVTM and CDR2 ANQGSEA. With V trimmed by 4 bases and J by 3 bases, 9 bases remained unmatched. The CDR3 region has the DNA TGCAGCGTTGCCGCTGGGGGACAGGGATACACCGGGGAGCTGTTTTTT. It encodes CSVAAGGQGYTGELFF.

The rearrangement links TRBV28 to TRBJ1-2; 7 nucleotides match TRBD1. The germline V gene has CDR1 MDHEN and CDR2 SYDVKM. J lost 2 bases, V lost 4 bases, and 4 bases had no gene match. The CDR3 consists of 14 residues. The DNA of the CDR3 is TGTGCCAGCAGTTACGGCAGGGGGAACTATGGCTACACCTTC. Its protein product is CASSYGRGNYGYTF.

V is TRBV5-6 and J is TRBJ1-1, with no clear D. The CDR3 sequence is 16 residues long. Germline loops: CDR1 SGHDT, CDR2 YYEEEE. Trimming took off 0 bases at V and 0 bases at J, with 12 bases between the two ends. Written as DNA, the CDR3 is TGTGCCAGCAGCTTGGTGGGCCCTATTTTGAACACTGAAGCTTTCTTT. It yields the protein CASSLVGPILNTEAFF.